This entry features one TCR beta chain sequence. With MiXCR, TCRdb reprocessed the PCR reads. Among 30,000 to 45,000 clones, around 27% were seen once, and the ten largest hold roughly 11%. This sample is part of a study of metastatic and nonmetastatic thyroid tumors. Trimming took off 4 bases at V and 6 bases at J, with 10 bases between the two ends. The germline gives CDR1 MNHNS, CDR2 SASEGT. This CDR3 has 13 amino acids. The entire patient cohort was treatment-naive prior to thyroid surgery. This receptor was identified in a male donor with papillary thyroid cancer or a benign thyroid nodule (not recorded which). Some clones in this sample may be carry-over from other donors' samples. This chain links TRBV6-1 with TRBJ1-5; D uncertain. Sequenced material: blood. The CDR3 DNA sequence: TGTGCCAGCAGTGGGCATGACATTCAGCCCCAGCATTTT. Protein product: CASSGHDIQPQHF.